One sample yielded the 25 T cell receptor beta chains listed below, sequenced in a study of blood T cell repertoires in COVID-19. Profiled with immunoSEQ multiplex PCR; TCRdb holds only in-frame clones, not every one. The sample consists of roughly 280,000 clones, around nine tenths of them appearing once. The sequenced sample consisted of peripheral blood. The receptors originated from a man aged 35-49 years with active or convalescent COVID-19.

This clone was counted once. The chain has TRBV28 and TRBJ1-3; tentatively, D is TRBD1 (6 bases). Germline-derived CDR1 and CDR2 are MDHEN and SYDVKM. CDR3 length equals 15 residues. Trimming shortened V by 6 bases and J by 4 bases, and 16 bases separated the two germline ends. CDR3 region: CASSDLTGSGNTIYF. In DNA form, the CDR3 reads TGTGCCAGCAGCGACCTTACAGGGTCCGGAAACACCATATATTTT.

J is TRBJ1-1 and V is TRBV5-1; TRBD1 agrees at 8 bases. The length of the CDR3 is 14 residues. Trimming at V came to 4 bases and at J to 3 bases, leaving 5 bases not matched to a gene. Germline CDR1 reads SGHRS; CDR2 reads YFSETQ. CDR3 nucleotides: TGCGCCAGCAGCCTGACAGGGGCGGACACTGAAGCTTTCTTT. This gives the protein CASSLTGADTEAFF.

The chain has TRBV5-4 and TRBJ2-1; 8 nucleotides agree with TRBD1. This CDR3 is built from 15 residues. Germline V lookup: CDR1 SGHNT, CDR2 YYREEE (reference sequence). V shed 5 bases, J shed 3 bases, and the junction held 7 bases outside the gene matches. The CDR3 region has the DNA TGTGCCAGCAGTGTGGGGGGACAGGTCTACAATGAGCAGTTCTTC. Residues: CASSVGGQVYNEQFF.

The genes are TRBV19 and TRBJ2-6; TRBD1 matches 7 bases. V lost 4 bases and J lost 8; bases outside the gene matches: 11. The CDR3 totals 16 residues. Germline CDR1 and CDR2: LNHDA and SQIVND (reference sequence). CDR3 sequence reads: CASSRTGANPSNVLTF. For the CDR3, the DNA is TGTGCCAGTAGTAGGACAGGTGCCAACCCGTCCAACGTCCTGACTTTC.

A note on this clone: Within the sample, other DNA sequences also encode this same CDR3. V is TRBV5-1 and J is TRBJ1-3; no clear D. The V end lost 0 bases, the J end lost 0 bases, and 4 bases lay between the germline ends. Germline CDR1 reads SGHRS; CDR2 reads YFSETQ. This CDR3 is built from 14 residues. CDR3 nucleotide sequence: TGCGCCAGCAGCTTGGCCAGCTCTGGAAACACCATATATTTT. Translating it yields CASSLASSGNTIYF.

V is TRBV7-6 and J is TRBJ2-7; D may be TRBD2 (7 bases). Germline V gene lookup returns CDR1 SGHVS and CDR2 FNYEAQ. Deletions cut 1 base from V and 5 bases from J, with 15 bases between. The CDR3 has 15 amino acids. CDR3 protein: CASSLEGGQGHEQYF. The CDR3 DNA sequence: TGTGCCAGCAGCTTAGAGGGGGGGCAGGGGCACGAGCAGTACTTC.

The genes are TRBV5-4 and TRBJ1-4; TRBD1 matches 10 bases. J lost 8 bases, V lost 3 bases, and 13 bases had no gene match. CDR1 is SGHNT, CDR2 YYREEE, per germline (reference sequence). The CDR3 consists of 17 residues. The CDR3 loop is CASSSWTGGGRGEKLFF. CDR3 in DNA: TGTGCCAGCAGCTCCTGGACAGGGGGTGGGCGTGGGGAAAAACTGTTTTTT.

This clone was detected a few times. The chain joins TRBV11-2 to TRBJ1-5; D is possibly TRBD1 (5 bases). From germline, CDR1 is SGHAT and CDR2 FQNNGV. Trimming removed 3 bases at V and 5 bases at J, with 11 bases between. The CDR3 spans 14 residues. The CDR3 loop reads CASSFGGRDQPQHF. The CDR3 DNA is TGTGCCAGCAGCTTCGGGGGTCGGGATCAGCCCCAGCATTTT.

V usage is TRBV19 and J usage is TRBJ2-3; a weak D match, TRBD2 (7 bases). The germline V and J ends were trimmed by 4 bases and 6 bases, with 17 bases remaining between them. CDR1 is LNHDA, CDR2 SQIVND, per germline (reference sequence). This CDR3 contains 15 residues. The CDR3 loop is CASSKGGLAADTQYF. The CDR3, as DNA: TGTGCCAGTAGTAAAGGGGGGCTAGCGGCGGATACGCAGTATTTT. Variable domain in full (rest from reference TRBV19 and TRBJ2-3): DGGITQSPKYLFRKEGQNVTLSCEQNLNHDAMYWYRQDPGQGLRLIYYSQIVNDFQKGDIAEGYSVSREKKESFPLTVTSAQKNPTAFYLCASSKGGLAADTQYFGPGTRLTVL.

V usage is TRBV19 and J usage is TRBJ2-7, with D tentatively TRBD1 (5 bases). From germline, CDR1 is LNHDA and CDR2 SQIVND (reference sequence). Trimming removed 3 bases from V and 3 bases from J, with 24 bases in between. The CDR3 has 18 residues. The CDR3 DNA follows: TGTGCCAGTAGTATGGGGCAGGGATTCATCGGCTGGGGCTACGAGCAGTACTTC. It encodes CASSMGQGFIGWGYEQYF.

This rearrangement joins TRBV11-3 to TRBJ2-3; TRBD1 agrees at 10 bases. V dropped 6 bases and J dropped 3; count of bases not matched to a gene: 6. The germline gives CDR1 SGHNT, CDR2 YENEEA. The CDR3 spans 15 residues. The CDR3 region is CASSLTGGQTDTQYF. Written as DNA, the CDR3 is TGTGCCAGCAGTCTGACAGGGGGCCAAACAGATACGCAGTATTTT.

The V gene is TRBV10-3, the J gene TRBJ2-1, with 7 bases lining up with TRBD1. With V trimmed by 10 bases and J by 6 bases, 6 bases remained unmatched. Germline CDR1 and CDR2: ENHRY and SYGVKD. This CDR3 has 12 residues. The CDR3 loop is CATLTGRNEQFF. The CDR3 coding sequence is TGTGCCACCCTGACAGGGCGCAATGAGCAGTTCTTC.

This chain connects TRBV28 to TRBJ1-2; 10 nucleotides line up with TRBD1. CDR1 and CDR2 from the germline V gene are MDHEN and SYDVKM. V gave up 6 bases and J gave up 6 bases; unmatched junction bases: 7. The CDR3 runs 14 residues. Written as DNA, the CDR3 is TGTGCCAGCAGCCGGGACAGGGGATACCATGGCTACACCTTC. This translates into CASSRDRGYHGYTF.

CDR3 residues: CAISTGKNEKLFF. CDR3 DNA: TGTGCCATCAGTACAGGGAAAAATGAAAAACTGTTTTTT. The gene calls are TRBV10-3 and TRBJ1-4; D possibly corresponds to TRBD1 (6 bases). Germline CDR1 and CDR2: ENHRY and SYGVKD. The CDR3 length is 13 residues. V was shortened by 5 bases and J by 5 bases, with 9 bases between the two germline ends.

The rearrangement uses TRBV10-2 and TRBJ2-7, with a tentative D call TRBD1 (6 bases). CDR1 is WSHSY and CDR2 is SAAADI in the germline V gene. The CDR3 sequence is 13 residues long. The V and J ends lost 6 bases and 4 bases respectively, with 13 bases between them. The CDR3 here is CASRTGQSYEQYF. For the CDR3, the DNA is TGCGCCAGCAGGACCGGACAGAGTTACGAGCAGTACTTC.

This chain joins TRBV5-1 and TRBJ1-2, with 8 bases identical to TRBD1. The CDR3 is 14 amino acids. V lost 0 bases, J lost 4 bases, and 2 bases stayed unmatched. Germline CDR1 reads SGHRS; CDR2 reads YFSETQ. The CDR3 bases are TGCGCCAGCAGCTTGGACGGGACAGGCTATGGCTACACCTTC. Translating gives CASSLDGTGYGYTF.

The chain couples TRBV5-4 to TRBJ1-2; the D is unclear. The V end was cut by 1 base, the J end by 7 bases, with 11 bases between. Germline-derived CDR1 and CDR2 are SGHNT and YYREEE (reference sequence). The CDR3 is 13 residues long. CDR3 loop: CASSLLSAGGYTF. The DNA of the CDR3 is TGTGCCAGCAGCTTGTTAAGCGCGGGTGGCTACACCTTC.

The chain combines TRBV9 with TRBJ2-1, with 9 bases fitting TRBD2. Germline CDR1 reads SGDLS; CDR2 reads YYNGEE. Trimming took 5 bases from V and 4 from J; bases not matched to a gene: 7. The CDR3 covers 15 residues. The CDR3 region has the DNA TGTGCCAGCAGTGATACTAGCGGGTCTTACAATGAGCAGTTCTTC. Protein product: CASSDTSGSYNEQFF.

This clone was detected a few times. V usage is TRBV19 and J usage is TRBJ1-2; 7 nucleotides line up with TRBD1. This CDR3 is built from 14 residues. Per the germline V gene, CDR1 is LNHDA and CDR2 is SQIVND (reference sequence). V lost 7 bases to trimming and J lost 8 bases; unmatched junction nucleotides: 13. The CDR3 DNA reads TGTGCCAGTAATCCAGGGACAGAATATATGGGCTACACCTTC. Translation gives CASNPGTEYMGYTF.

This clone was recorded a few times. The chain couples TRBV28 to TRBJ1-2; D remains ambiguous. The germline V gene has CDR1 MDHEN and CDR2 SYDVKM. The length of the CDR3 is 14 residues. V lost 2 bases to trimming and J lost 2 bases, with 9 bases between them. The CDR3 region is CASSLQSTNYGYTF. DNA of the CDR3: TGTGCCAGCAGTTTACAGTCCACCAACTATGGCTACACCTTC.

This chain connects TRBV12-5 to TRBJ2-5, with 7 nucleotides matching TRBD2. The V and J ends lost 7 bases and 5 bases, in that order; junction bases with no gene match: 7. From germline, CDR1 is LGHNT and CDR2 FRNRAP. The CDR3 contains 13 residues. The CDR3 reads CASDLTGGETQYF. For the CDR3, the DNA is TGTGCTAGTGACCTCACCGGGGGGGAGACCCAGTACTTC.

The chain employs TRBV19 and TRBJ1-3; D not resolved. The length of the CDR3 is 14 residues. Trimming shortened V by 3 bases and J by 7 bases, and 13 bases separated the two germline ends. The germline gives CDR1 LNHDA, CDR2 SQIVND (reference sequence). CDR3 bases: TGTGCCAGTAGTATGAGCGGGCAAACGAACACCATATATTTT. As protein: CASSMSGQTNTIYF. Supplemented by reference TRBV19 and TRBJ1-3, the full variable domain reads DGGITQSPKYLFRKEGQNVTLSCEQNLNHDAMYWYRQDPGQGLRLIYYSQIVNDFQKGDIAEGYSVSREKKESFPLTVTSAQKNPTAFYLCASSMSGQTNTIYFGEGSWLTVV.

Points on this clone: Distinct nucleotide sequences in the sample also encode this CDR3. The rearrangement links TRBV24-1 to TRBJ1-2; 8 positions agree with TRBD1. Trimming took 3 bases from V and 0 from J; bases not matched to a gene: 2. Germline CDR1 is KGHDR and CDR2 is SFDVKD. There are 15 residues in the CDR3. The chain's CDR3 is CATSDRTGPNYGYTF. The CDR3 bases are TGTGCCACCAGTGATCGGACAGGGCCTAACTATGGCTACACCTTC.

The chain employs TRBV10-1 and TRBJ1-4; no clear D gene. The CDR3 sequence is 14 residues long. Germline V gene data show CDR1 as WNHNN and CDR2 as SYGVQD (reference sequence). The ends were cut back, 3 bases at V and 7 bases at J, with 12 bases in the middle. CDR3 sequence (DNA): TGCGCCAGCAGTGATTCTTCGGCGGTTGAAAAACTGTTTTTT. As protein: CASSDSSAVEKLFF.

This clone was counted once. J is TRBJ2-2 and V is TRBV28; D is undetermined. The CDR3 loop spans 17 amino acids. Trimming removed 3 bases from V and 0 bases from J, with 14 bases in between. The germline V gene encodes CDR1 MDHEN and CDR2 SYDVKM. The CDR3 is CASSFEEVLANTGELFF. The CDR3 DNA reads as TGTGCCAGCAGTTTCGAAGAGGTGCTCGCGAACACCGGGGAGCTGTTTTTT.